This TCR beta chain was documented in a study of cytomegalovirus exposure and HLA in healthy donors. Germline loops: CDR1 SQVTM, CDR2 ANQGSEA. V lost 2 bases, J lost 6 bases, and 14 bases lay in between. The CDR3 length is 13 residues. It was with 60 Vbeta and 13 Jbeta primers that the PCR ran. Profiled with immunoSEQ multiplex PCR; TCRdb holds only in-frame clones, not every one. The sample yields 100,000 to 150,000 clones, of which the top ten take up approximately 2.6%. The rearrangement joins TRBV29-1 to TRBJ2-7, with D maybe TRBD1 (6 bases). The TCR sequence derives from a man aged 25-45 years in good health and CMV-seronegative. The sequenced material came from PBMCs. The chain's CDR3 is CSVESHVGAEQYF. The CDR3, as DNA: TGCAGCGTTGAATCCCACGTGGGGGCCGAGCAGTACTTC.